A selection of T cell receptor beta chains follows, all from one sample in a study of T cell responses to AZD1222 COVID-19 vaccine. Clones were read by immunoSEQ multiplex PCR, and TCRdb kept only the in-frame ones, dropping some. The sample carries around 120,000 clones, around 92% recorded once. The material sequenced was peripheral blood, taken on day 0 of AZD1222 vaccination. These receptors all come from an adult in good health. Each CDR3 is given with its conserved first and last residue. A D gene is named only where the DNA matches it firmly. Size is omitted from some rows. Given values are once, few, many or a class for expanded clones.

d_call: NA; j_call: TRBJ1-1; clone_size: few; cdr3_length: 12; v_call: TRBV6-1; cdr3_aa: CASSEARDEAFF; cdr3_nt: TGTGCCAGCAGTGAAGCGAGGGATGAAGCTTTCTTT
d_call: NA; j_call: TRBJ1-5; clone_size: once; cdr3_length: 15; v_call: TRBV7-9; cdr3_aa: CASSAEPLSNQPQHF; cdr3_nt: TGTGCCAGCAGCGCCGAGCCGCTGAGCAATCAGCCCCAGCATTTT
d_call: NA; j_call: TRBJ2-7; clone_size: NA; cdr3_length: 14; v_call: TRBV27; cdr3_aa: CASSAGASTYEQYF; cdr3_nt: TGTGCCAGCAGCGCCGGGGCTAGTACCTACGAGCAGTACTTC
d_call: NA; j_call: TRBJ2-3; clone_size: NA; cdr3_length: 12; v_call: TRBV28; cdr3_aa: CATWGPADTQYF; cdr3_nt: TGTGCCACCTGGGGGCCGGCGGATACGCAGTATTTT
d_call: TRBD2; j_call: TRBJ2-1; clone_size: once; cdr3_length: 15; v_call: TRBV27; cdr3_aa: CASSLRAGGYNEQFF; cdr3_nt: TGTGCCAGCAGTTTACGGGCGGGGGGGTACAATGAGCAGTTCTTC
d_call: NA; j_call: TRBJ1-1; clone_size: NA; cdr3_length: 15; v_call: TRBV9; cdr3_aa: CASSVFGRGDTEAFF; cdr3_nt: TGTGCCAGCAGCGTATTTGGCAGGGGCGACACTGAAGCTTTCTTT
d_call: TRBD1; j_call: TRBJ1-1; clone_size: few; cdr3_length: 13; v_call: TRBV29-1; cdr3_aa: CSAQDRVNTEAFF; cdr3_nt: TGCAGCGCCCAGGACAGGGTTAACACTGAAGCTTTCTTT
d_call: NA; j_call: TRBJ2-7; clone_size: NA; cdr3_length: 13; v_call: TRBV20-1; cdr3_aa: CSASRGFFYEQYF; cdr3_nt: TGCAGTGCTAGTCGAGGGTTTTTCTACGAGCAGTACTTC
d_call: TRBD1; j_call: TRBJ2-5; clone_size: NA; cdr3_length: 13; v_call: TRBV7-9; cdr3_aa: CASSRDSPETQYF; cdr3_nt: TGTGCCAGCAGCCGGGACAGCCCAGAGACCCAGTACTTC
d_call: NA; j_call: TRBJ1-1; clone_size: NA; cdr3_length: 14; v_call: TRBV28; cdr3_aa: CASSNWGETTEAFF; cdr3_nt: TGTGCCAGCAGTAATTGGGGGGAGACCACTGAAGCTTTCTTT
d_call: TRBD1; j_call: TRBJ1-5; clone_size: NA; cdr3_length: 14; v_call: TRBV2; cdr3_aa: CASSRGQANQPQHF; cdr3_nt: TGTGCCAGCAGTAGGGGACAGGCGAATCAGCCCCAGCATTTT
d_call: TRBD1; j_call: TRBJ2-5; clone_size: NA; cdr3_length: 15; v_call: TRBV9; cdr3_aa: CASSVTGGTLETQYF; cdr3_nt: TGTGCCAGCAGCGTTACAGGGGGGACCCTAGAGACCCAGTACTTC
d_call: NA; j_call: TRBJ2-7; clone_size: NA; cdr3_length: 13; v_call: TRBV21-1; cdr3_aa: CASSKKGCHEQYF; cdr3_nt: TGTGCCAGCAGCAAAAAGGGTTGCCACGAGCAGTACTTC
d_call: NA; j_call: TRBJ1-2; clone_size: once; cdr3_length: 12; v_call: TRBV14; cdr3_aa: CASSPDRYGYTF; cdr3_nt: TGTGCCAGCAGCCCCGACAGATATGGCTACACCTTC
d_call: TRBD1; j_call: TRBJ1-2; clone_size: NA; cdr3_length: 14; v_call: TRBV4-1; cdr3_aa: CASSQPGQRRHYTF; cdr3_nt: TGCGCCAGCAGCCAACCGGGACAGCGCAGGCACTACACCTTC
d_call: NA; j_call: TRBJ1-2; clone_size: NA; cdr3_length: 14; v_call: TRBV29-1; cdr3_aa: CSVDSHPGRYGYTF; cdr3_nt: TGCAGCGTTGACAGCCACCCAGGGCGTTATGGCTACACCTTC
d_call: NA; j_call: TRBJ1-4; clone_size: NA; cdr3_length: 14; v_call: TRBV6-5; cdr3_aa: CASSYSGEGTKLFF; cdr3_nt: TGTGCCAGCAGTTACTCGGGCGAGGGCACAAAACTGTTTTTT
d_call: NA; j_call: TRBJ2-6; clone_size: NA; cdr3_length: 18; v_call: TRBV18; cdr3_aa: CASSPWQDLSSGANVLTF; cdr3_nt: TGTGCCAGCTCACCCTGGCAAGATCTTAGCTCTGGGGCCAACGTCCTGACTTTC
d_call: TRBD1; j_call: TRBJ2-5; clone_size: NA; cdr3_length: 13; v_call: TRBV5-4; cdr3_aa: CASSSTGEETQYF; cdr3_nt: TGTGCCAGCAGCTCCACAGGGGAAGAGACCCAGTACTTC
d_call: TRBD2; j_call: TRBJ2-1; clone_size: NA; cdr3_length: 13; v_call: TRBV29-1; cdr3_aa: CSDRTSGDNEQFF; cdr3_nt: TGCAGCGACCGGACTAGCGGGGACAATGAGCAGTTCTTC
d_call: NA; j_call: TRBJ2-5; clone_size: NA; cdr3_length: 16; v_call: TRBV5-1; cdr3_aa: CASSLTPGQNQETQYF; cdr3_nt: TGCGCCAGCAGCTTGACTCCGGGACAAAATCAAGAGACCCAGTACTTC
d_call: NA; j_call: TRBJ2-7; clone_size: NA; cdr3_length: 15; v_call: TRBV6-5; cdr3_aa: CASTPGFRRSYEQYF; cdr3_nt: TGTGCCAGCACCCCTGGGTTTAGGAGGTCCTACGAGCAGTACTTC